This TCR beta chain was identified during a study of CD8 T cells in Susac syndrome (dated by TCRdb to between 2018 and 2020). Concerning the study at large: Whether CD8+ T cell activation and differentiation in Susac syndrome was antigen driven was tested using repertoire sequencing.

The study at large found these results: The number of individuals in the TCR sequencing and HLA analysis was recognized as being relatively small.

Peripheral blood CD8+ and CD4+ T cells from healthy donors, Susac syndrome patients and multiple sclerosis patients were profiled using high-throughput TCR beta sequencing. The multiple sclerosis controls were treatment-naive patients whose relapsing-remitting disease, either stable or active, fulfilled the revised McDonald criteria. Bulk CD8+ and CD4+ T cells were purified by magnetic negative isolation, while CD8+ TEMRA cells were enriched using FACS. Blood was collected in EDTA tubes and processed within 24 hours, with PBMCs isolated through density gradient centrifugation. PBMCs intended for TCR sequencing were cryopreserved in liquid nitrogen and were subsequently thawed in a 37 degrees C water bath. The sorted or isolated CD4+, CD8+ and CD8+ TEMRA cells reached a purity of at least 90%. As regards this clonotype: Its binding antigen is unknown. It has no much larger one-base neighbor in the sample; base qualities were not kept.

RNA was extracted using the RNeasy kit, and about 0.45 to 1 ug of the RNA was reverse transcribed with random hexamers. The immunoSEQ multiplex PCR assay, which covers 54 Vbeta and 13 Jbeta segments, was used to amplify TCR beta CDR3 regions. PCR amplification bias was corrected by using a synthetic template baseline for primer optimization and computational correction. As for the authors' bioinformatics: Only productive sequences were kept, with reads annotated to V, D and J genes according to IMGT and analyzed in immunoSEQ Analyzer. Clonality was calculated as one minus the Shannon entropy normalized by log2 of the number of productive unique sequences. For each patient and control, public and private clones were evaluated within the 100 most prevalent clones. Susac-specific clones were defined as absent from healthy and MS cohorts, 850 to 1,300 published viral clones and other ImmuneACCESS disease sequences. TCRdb reran the public reads through fastp at Q25 and MiXCR, keeping productive beta chains. Rows with one shared CDR3 protein collapse into an entry with the most common genes and DNA. These V and J calls rely on TCRdb rather than the paper's analysis. This sample is represented by more than 250,000 distinct CDR3 sequences; around 92% of them were singletons. Of the sample, about 0.07% falls within the top ten clones.

Reading from cysteine to phenylalanine, the CDR3 counts 17 amino acids. Only the CDR3 portion is preserved as DNA: 51 bases, with reading frame beginning at the first base. Germline trimming: 4 bases from V, 4 bases from J; junction bases outside gene matches: 11. Sequences SEHNR (CDR1) and FQNEAQ (CDR2) are obtained from the germline V gene (reference sequence). The material sequenced was CD4+ T cells from PBMCs. Recombination joined TRBV7-9 with TRBJ1-5; 9 bases in between match TRBD1. The sequence came from a human donor with multiple sclerosis. The CDR3: CASSSRGGTGRNQPQHF. The DNA sequence reads TGTGCCAGCAGCTCCCGGGGGGGGACAGGGAGGAATCAGCCCCAGCATTTT.